What follows are 6 T cell receptor beta chains derived from one specimen sequenced in a study of CD4 T cells in relation to SARS-CoV-2 and coronaviruses. CD4+ T cells from unexposed donors were obtained before the COVID-19 pandemic (2011-2018). CD4+ T cells were isolated from the cells after more than 8 days of culture. Which antigens these TCRs recognize remains unknown. The data were produced by immunoSEQ multiplex PCR, yet TCRdb's version contains in-frame clones alone and is incomplete. In the table there are approximately 16,000 clones, roughly four fifths of which are singletons. The sequenced sample was CD4+ T cells from PBMCs, cultured in vitro. These receptors originate from a human donor in good health.

The genes are TRBV28 and TRBJ2-7; TRBD2 matches 7 bases. The CDR3 loop spans 15 amino acids. J lost 1 base, V lost 3 bases, and 6 bases had no gene match. The V gene's germline CDR1 is MDHEN and CDR2 SYDVKM. The CDR3 region is CASSFAASGSYEQYF. Here the CDR3 DNA reads TGTGCCAGCAGTTTCGCGGCTAGCGGTTCCTACGAGCAGTACTTC.

The J gene is TRBJ1-5, the V gene TRBV19; no reliable D call. CDR3 length: 16 amino acids. V was shortened by 7 bases and J by 1 base, with 17 bases between the two germline ends. The germline gives CDR1 LNHDA, CDR2 SQIVND (reference sequence). The CDR3 is CASNRLAGNSNQPQHF. For the CDR3, the DNA is TGTGCCAGTAATCGCTTAGCAGGTAACAGCAATCAGCCCCAGCATTTT.

CDR3 amino acids: CAISESQGGVTEAFF. The CDR3 bases are TGTGCCATCAGTGAGTCCCAGGGAGGTGTCACTGAAGCTTTCTTT. The rearrangement links TRBV10-3 to TRBJ1-1; TRBD1 is a possible D gene (5 bases). Germline CDR1 reads ENHRY; CDR2 reads SYGVKD. Deletions cut 0 bases from V and 4 bases from J, with 12 bases between. The CDR3 extends over 15 amino acids.

J is TRBJ2-2 and V is TRBV13, with 10 bases fitting TRBD1. This CDR3 has 15 residues. Germline CDR1 and CDR2: PRHDT and FYEKMQ (reference sequence). V lost 5 bases, J lost 5 bases, and 5 bases stayed unmatched. The CDR3 region is CASSGLDRGTGELFF. The CDR3 DNA reads TGTGCCAGCAGCGGCCTGGACAGGGGGACCGGGGAGCTGTTTTTT.

This clone appeared once. The CDR3 sequence: CASSPRGNNSPLHF. In DNA form, the CDR3 reads TGTGCCAGCAGCCCCAGAGGGAATAATTCACCCCTCCACTTT. The chain uses TRBV7-8 and TRBJ1-6; D unclear. This CDR3 is built from 14 residues. The germline V gene has CDR1 SGHVS and CDR2 FQNEAQ. V shed 5 bases and J shed 5 bases, with 10 bases lying between them. The full variable domain, in which reference TRBV7-8 and TRBJ1-6 provide the parts outside the CDR3, is GAGVSQSPRYKVAKRGQDVALRCDPISGHVSLFWYQQALGQGPEFLTYFQNEAQLDKSGLPSDRFFAERPEGSVSTLKIQRTQQEDSAVYLCASSPRGNNSPLHFGNGTRLTVT.

This clone was recorded once. This chain joins TRBV11-3 and TRBJ2-3; D is unresolved. From germline, CDR1 is SGHNT and CDR2 YENEEA. Trimming stripped 1 base from V and 4 bases from J, with 6 bases between. This CDR3 spans 13 amino acids. CDR3 in DNA: TGTGCCAGCAGCTTAGGTAGGGCAGATACGCAGTATTTT. Protein: CASSLGRADTQYF.